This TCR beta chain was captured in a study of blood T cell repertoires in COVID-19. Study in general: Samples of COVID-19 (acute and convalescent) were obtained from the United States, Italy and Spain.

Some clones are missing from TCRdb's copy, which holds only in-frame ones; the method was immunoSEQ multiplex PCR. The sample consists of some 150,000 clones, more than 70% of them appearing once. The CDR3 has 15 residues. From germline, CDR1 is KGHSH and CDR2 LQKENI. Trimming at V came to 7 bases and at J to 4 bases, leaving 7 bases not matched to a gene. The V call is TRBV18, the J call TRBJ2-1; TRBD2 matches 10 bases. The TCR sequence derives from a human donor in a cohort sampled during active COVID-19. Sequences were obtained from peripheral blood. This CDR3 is CASCQASGGYNEQFF. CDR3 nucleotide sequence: TGTGCCAGCTGCCAAGCTAGCGGGGGTTACAATGAGCAGTTCTTC.